This T cell receptor beta chain was profiled in a study of blood T cell repertoires in COVID-19. Study as a whole: Samples of COVID-19 (acute and convalescent) were obtained from the United States, Italy and Spain. T cells, B-cell-depleted T cells, or PBMCs supplied cDNA or gDNA.

CDR1 and CDR2 from the germline V gene are KGHSH and LQKENI. Trimming pared 1 base from V and 2 bases from J, leaving 11 bases between. This CDR3 comprises 16 residues. In the source study's methods: Amplification of reference gene primers was used by the study to estimate nucleated cell counts. The table came from immunoSEQ multiplex PCR; TCRdb's copy has only in-frame clones and leaves some out. For V, J and clone size, that table is used; D and trimming come from the DNA. The sample contains around 700,000 clones, 85% to 90% of which appear only once. The chain is built from TRBV18 and TRBJ2-2, with D possibly TRBD2 on 5 matching bases. This clonotype was sampled from a woman under 30 with acute or convalescent COVID-19. Sequences were obtained from peripheral blood. The CDR3 nucleotides are TGTGCCAGCTCACCACGGCGGGCCCCAAACACCGGGGAGCTGTTTTTT. Translated: CASSPRRAPNTGELFF.